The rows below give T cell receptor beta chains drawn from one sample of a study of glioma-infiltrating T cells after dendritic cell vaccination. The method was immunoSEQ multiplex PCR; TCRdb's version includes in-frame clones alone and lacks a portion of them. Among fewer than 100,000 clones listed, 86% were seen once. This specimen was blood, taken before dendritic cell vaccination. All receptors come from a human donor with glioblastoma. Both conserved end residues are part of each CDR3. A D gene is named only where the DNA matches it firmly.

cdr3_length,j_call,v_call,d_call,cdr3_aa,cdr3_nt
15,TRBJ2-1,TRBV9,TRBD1,CASSPRDRLHNEQFF,TGTGCCAGCAGCCCCCGGGACAGGTTACACAATGAGCAGTTCTTC
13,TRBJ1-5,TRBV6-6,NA,CASSSARYQPQHF,TGTGCCAGCAGTTCCGCGAGATATCAGCCCCAGCATTTT
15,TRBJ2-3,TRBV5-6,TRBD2,CASSFQRGGGDTQYF,TGTGCCAGCAGCTTCCAGCGGGGGGGCGGAGATACGCAGTATTTT
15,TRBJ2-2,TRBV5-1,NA,CASSRTGLNTGELFF,TGCGCCAGCAGCCGAACGGGACTGAACACCGGGGAGCTGTTCTTT
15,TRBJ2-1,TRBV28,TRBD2,CASSSSGGRALEQFF,TGTGCCAGCAGTTCATCGGGCGGGAGGGCCCTTGAGCAGTTCTTC
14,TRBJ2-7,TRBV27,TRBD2,CASSFQREMGEQYF,TGTGCCAGCAGTTTCCAGCGGGAGATGGGCGAGCAGTACTTC
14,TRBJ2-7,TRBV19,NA,CASSRQEGNYEQYF,TGTGCCAGTAGTAGACAGGAAGGCAACTACGAGCAGTACTTC
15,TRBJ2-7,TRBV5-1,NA,CASSSWTGTSYEQYF,TGCGCCAGCAGCTCATGGACTGGAACTTCCTACGAGCAGTACTTC
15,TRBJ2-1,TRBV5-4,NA,CASSLGPPGNNEQFF,TGTGCCAGCAGCTTAGGGCCCCCAGGGAACAATGAGCAGTTCTTC
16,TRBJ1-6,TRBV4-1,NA,CASTPALSSYNSPLHF,TGCGCCAGCACTCCCGCTCTGAGCTCCTATAATTCACCCCTCCACTTT
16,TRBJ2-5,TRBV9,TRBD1,CASSRGARTGDETQYF,TGTGCCAGCAGCCGGGGGGCGCGGACAGGGGACGAGACCCAGTACTTC